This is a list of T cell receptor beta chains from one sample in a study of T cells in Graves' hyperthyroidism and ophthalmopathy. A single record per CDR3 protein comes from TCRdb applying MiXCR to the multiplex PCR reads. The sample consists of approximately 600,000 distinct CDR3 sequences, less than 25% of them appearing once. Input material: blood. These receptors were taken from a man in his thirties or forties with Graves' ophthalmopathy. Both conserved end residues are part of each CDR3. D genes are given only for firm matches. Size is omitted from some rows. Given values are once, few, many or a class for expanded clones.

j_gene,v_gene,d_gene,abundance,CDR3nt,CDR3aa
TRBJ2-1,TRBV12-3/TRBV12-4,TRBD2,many,TGTGCCAGCGCTCCTGGGGGGGGAAGTGAGGAGCAGTTCTTC,CASAPGGGSEEQFF
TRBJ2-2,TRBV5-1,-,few,TGCGCCAGCAGCTTGGCTTTTCTGGGGGCCGGCGGGGAGCTGTTTTTT,CASSLAFLGAGGELFF
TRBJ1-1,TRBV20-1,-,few,TGCAGTGCTGGGAGTAGGGGGGGATTGAACACTGAAGCTTTCTTT,CSAGSRGGLNTEAFF
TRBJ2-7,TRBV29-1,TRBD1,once,TGCAGGAGGGGGCTATCTTACGAGCAGTACTTC,CRRGLSYEQYF
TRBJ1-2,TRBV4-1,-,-,TGCGCCAGCAGCCAAGTTCCGAGCCCGGGCGACTATGGCTACACCTTC,CASSQVPSPGDYGYTF
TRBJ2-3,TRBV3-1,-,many,TGTGCCAGCAGCCCTTACCCCGTGGATACGCAGTATTTT,CASSPYPVDTQYF
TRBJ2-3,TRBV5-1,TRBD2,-,TGCGCCAGCAGCTTTGAGGTAACGAGCGGGGGCACAGATACGCAGTATTTT,CASSFEVTSGGTDTQYF
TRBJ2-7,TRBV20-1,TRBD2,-,TGCAGTGCTGCCGGGGGGTCGGGGTCCTACGAGCAGTACTTC,CSAAGGSGSYEQYF
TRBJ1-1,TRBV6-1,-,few,TGTGCCGCACAGGAGTGGACAGTTGAAGCTTTCTTT,CAAQEWTVEAFF
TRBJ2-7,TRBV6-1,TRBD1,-,TGTGCCAGCAGTCCCGGCAGGGGGCAACACGAGCAGTACTTC,CASSPGRGQHEQYF